This entry lists 14 T cell receptor beta chains sequenced from one sample in a study of T-cell reconstitution after alpha-beta-depleted transplantation in children listed by TCRdb under 2016. The library was generated by PCR. The run used an Illumina HiSeq 2500. Molecular barcoding was employed in the preparation of TCR libraries, with unique molecular identifiers being used to normalize TCRbeta repertoire quantification. The raw public data were reprocessed by TCRdb itself: fastp quality trimming at Q25, MiXCR clonotype calling, in-frame beta chains only. Rows with a matching CDR3 protein are joined into one entry that keeps the most common DNA and genes. The sample yields approximately 240,000 distinct CDR3 sequences; around 8.9% were counted once. 5% to 6% of the sample lies in the top ten. This sample comprised PBMCs from the stem cell graft donor, obtained from the stem cell graft. Receptors originate from a human donor who donated a stem cell graft to a child with SCID.

This clonotype has at least ten counts. CDR3 in amino acids: CASSLAQDADTQYF. In DNA form, the CDR3 reads TGTGCCAGCAGCTTAGCGCAGGACGCGGATACGCAGTATTTT. This rearrangement joins TRBV7-9 to TRBJ2-3; the D is unclear. The V gene's germline CDR1 is SEHNR and CDR2 FQNEAQ (reference sequence). This CDR3 has 14 residues. Trimming shortened V by 0 bases and J by 6 bases, and 10 bases separated the two germline ends.

Of note for this clonotype: This may arise from a read error, as a much more abundant clone is one base away. V usage is TRBV7-9 and J usage is TRBJ2-5; D gene uncertain. The CDR3 extends over 14 amino acids. The germline gives CDR1 SEHNR, CDR2 FQNEAQ (reference sequence). V lost 3 bases to trimming and J lost 4 bases, with 12 bases between them. CDR3 protein: CASSFGLLGETQYF. CDR3 bases: TGTGCCAGCAGCTTTGGGCTCCTCGGAGAGACCCAGTACTTC.

This clonotype was observed a handful of times. The genes are TRBV7-8 and TRBJ2-1; 8 bases line up with TRBD2. The CDR3 loop spans 18 amino acids. Germline lookup yields CDR1 SGHVS and CDR2 FQNEAQ. V trimming: 4 bases; J trimming: 6 bases; junction bases outside the gene matches: 17. CDR3 in amino acids: CASSSPRGGSLIGNEQFF. CDR3 coding DNA: TGTGCCAGCAGCTCCCCACGGGGGGGCTCCCTGATTGGCAATGAGCAGTTCTTC.

With respect to this clonotype: This may arise from a read error, as a much more abundant clone is one base away. V is TRBV4-3 and J is TRBJ1-3, with D unclear. This CDR3 is built from 14 residues. Per the germline V gene, CDR1 is LGHNA and CDR2 is YSLEER. The CDR3 DNA reads as TGCGCCAGCAGCCAAGAACCCCACGGAAACACCACATATTTT. Translated, it gives CASSQEPHGNTTYF.

This clonotype appeared many times. This rearrangement joins TRBV5-1 to TRBJ1-5, with D tentatively TRBD1 (5 bases). Germline loops: CDR1 SGHRS, CDR2 YFSETQ. CDR3 length: 15 amino acids. Trimming shortened V by 0 bases and J by 7 bases, and 14 bases separated the two germline ends. The CDR3 coding sequence is TGCGCCAGCAGCTTGGAGGGGTCCGACGGGCAGCCCCAGCATTTT. Its protein is CASSLEGSDGQPQHF. Full variable domain (remainder filled in from reference TRBV5-1 and TRBJ1-5): KAGVTQTPRYLIKTRGQQVTLSCSPISGHRSVSWYQQTPGQGLQFLFEYFSETQRNKGNFPGRFSGRQFSNSRSEMNVSTLELGDSALYLCASSLEGSDGQPQHFGDGTRLSIL.

The table lists this clonotype with many counts. The chain carries TRBV20-1 and TRBJ1-4; TRBD1 might be the D (6 bases). The V end lost 1 base, the J end lost 7 bases, and 7 bases lay between the germline ends. CDR1 DFQATT and CDR2 SNEGSKA come from the germline V gene (reference sequence). The CDR3 consists of 12 residues. CDR3 nucleotides: TGCAGTGCTAGAGCACAGGGTGAAAAACTGTTTTTT. It codes for CSARAQGEKLFF.

This clonotype was seen many times. The chain has TRBV7-8 and TRBJ2-3; D gene unclear. CDR1 is SGHVS and CDR2 is FQNEAQ in the germline V gene. V shed 1 base and J shed 0 bases, with 11 bases lying between them. This CDR3 has 16 amino acids. The CDR3 reads CASSLVRVTSTDTQYF. DNA of the CDR3: TGTGCCAGCAGCTTAGTTCGGGTCACTAGCACAGATACGCAGTATTTT.

At least ten counts were recorded for this clonotype. This chain uses TRBV5-1 with TRBJ2-1, with D tentatively TRBD1 (7 bases). CDR1 and CDR2 (germline): SGHRS, YFSETQ. The CDR3 is 17 amino acids. Trimming pared 4 bases from V and 6 bases from J, leaving 23 bases between. This CDR3 reads CASSPSTGRKRINEQFF. The CDR3 region has the DNA TGCGCCAGCAGCCCGTCGACAGGGAGGAAGAGGATCAATGAGCAGTTCTTC.

This clonotype was picked up many times. CDR3 DNA: TGTGCCAGCAGCCCCAGTGGGACAGGGAAGTTGAGGAACACTGAAGCTTTCTTT. Translating gives CASSPSGTGKLRNTEAFF. V is TRBV11-1 and J is TRBJ1-1, with 9 bases matching TRBD1. Germline assignment: CDR1 SGHAT and CDR2 FQDESV (reference sequence). V gave up 5 bases and J gave up 1 base; unmatched junction bases: 14. CDR3 length: 18 residues.

This clonotype appeared many times. The V and J genes are TRBV19 and TRBJ1-2; 7 nucleotides line up with TRBD1. This CDR3 has 15 residues. V was clipped by 9 bases and J by 4 bases; unmatched bases: 14. Germline V lookup: CDR1 LNHDA, CDR2 SQIVND (reference sequence). As DNA, the CDR3 is TGTGCCAGCCTGCCAAGGGACAGCGGATCCTATGGCTACACCTTC. Translated, it gives CASLPRDSGSYGYTF.

In its sample, this clonotype was seen many times. The J gene is TRBJ1-2, the V gene TRBV5-1; the D gene is possibly TRBD1 (5 bases). V was clipped by 0 bases and J by 6 bases, with 18 bases between them. CDR3 size: 16 residues. CDR1 and CDR2 from the germline V gene are SGHRS and YFSETQ. The CDR3 DNA reads TGCGCCAGCAGCTTGGATAGACCAGAGGGACGTGATGGCTACACCTTC. Translating gives CASSLDRPEGRDGYTF.

This clonotype was seen ten or more times. The gene calls are TRBV9 and TRBJ1-3; no firm D call. The CDR3 is 14 residues long. Per germline, CDR1 SGDLS and CDR2 YYNGEE. V shed 0 bases and J shed 6 bases, with 10 bases lying between them. The DNA for the CDR3 is TGTGCCAGCAGCGTAGGTCCCCCTCCAAACACCATATATTTT. Its protein product is CASSVGPPPNTIYF.

The sample holds many counts of this clonotype. V gene TRBV5-1 combines with J gene TRBJ2-7; D is perhaps TRBD1 (5 bases). Between the trimmed V and J ends, which lost 0 bases and 3 bases, there was a span of 10 bases. The CDR3 runs to 14 residues. The V gene's germline CDR1 is SGHRS and CDR2 YFSETQ. CDR3 DNA sequence: TGCGCCAGCAGCTTGGTCCAGGGTCGCTACGAGCAGTACTTC. Translation gives CASSLVQGRYEQYF.

This clonotype occurred many times. V and J are TRBV5-1 and TRBJ2-7; 8 nucleotides align to TRBD2. Germline loops: CDR1 SGHRS, CDR2 YFSETQ. CDR3 length: 14 residues. V gave up 3 bases and J gave up 5 bases; unmatched junction bases: 7. The CDR3 loop reads CASSSGLVNHEQYF. The CDR3 DNA reads TGCGCCAGCAGCTCGGGACTAGTAAACCACGAGCAGTACTTC.